What follows are 9 T cell receptor beta chains derived from one specimen sequenced in a study of blood T cell repertoires in COVID-19. The protocol was immunoSEQ multiplex PCR, while the TCRdb copy is restricted to in-frame clones and leaves out a portion. The top ten clones hold more than 7% of a sample with under 250,000 clones, 80% of them seen once. Sequenced: peripheral blood. These receptors were obtained from a woman aged 70-85 years with acute or convalescent COVID-19.

CDR3 DNA sequence: TGTGCCAGCAGCCGCAACACCCTCAGCACAGATACGCAGTATTTT. This encodes CASSRNTLSTDTQYF. J is TRBJ2-3 and V is TRBV7-2, with D hard to call. V lost 5 bases, J lost 0 bases, and 12 bases lay in between. Germline CDR1 SGHTA, CDR2 FQGNSA. The CDR3 is made up of 15 amino acids.

The J gene is TRBJ2-6, the V gene TRBV3-1 (or the pseudogene TRBV3-2); D is perhaps TRBD2 (5 bases). V was shortened by 4 bases and J by 0 bases, with 10 bases between the two germline ends. The CDR3 covers 16 residues. CDR1 LGHDT and CDR2 YNNKEL come from the germline V gene (reference sequence). CDR3 nucleotides: TGTGCCAGCAGCCCCTGGACTGACTCTGGGGCCAACGTCCTGACTTTC. Protein product: CASSPWTDSGANVLTF.

V and J are TRBV19 and TRBJ2-1; 15 bases are shared with TRBD2. CDR3 size: 15 residues. Germline CDR1 LNHDA, CDR2 SQIVND (reference sequence). J was trimmed by 10 bases and V by 7 bases; bases with no gene match: 8. CDR3 in DNA: TGTGCCAGTAAATTGGGGACTAGCGGGGGGCGCGAGCAGTTCTTC. Translating it yields CASKLGTSGGREQFF.

The V gene is TRBV18, the J gene TRBJ2-3; no firm D call. V lost 0 bases, J lost 0 bases, and 7 bases lay in between. Germline CDR1 and CDR2: KGHSH and LQKENI. The CDR3 is 15 amino acids. In DNA form, the CDR3 reads TGTGCCAGCTCACCACCGTCAACTAGCACAGATACGCAGTATTTT. Translation: CASSPPSTSTDTQYF.

The chain couples TRBV5-1 to TRBJ1-4; D uncertain. The CDR3 has 15 residues. Trimming stripped 0 bases from V and 3 bases from J, with 9 bases between. Germline CDR1 reads SGHRS; CDR2 reads YFSETQ. In DNA, the CDR3 is TGCGCCAGCAGCTTGGATGTCAGGCCTAATGAAAAACTGTTTTTT. It encodes CASSLDVRPNEKLFF.

The chain recombines TRBV4-1 with TRBJ1-6; no firm D call. There are 16 residues in the CDR3. Germline V gives CDR1 MGHRA, CDR2 YSYEKL. Trimming shortened V by 0 bases and J by 4 bases, and 10 bases separated the two germline ends. CDR3: CASSQDTRPYNSPLHF. The CDR3 region has the DNA TGCGCCAGCAGCCAAGATACGCGCCCGTATAATTCACCCCTCCACTTT.

In its sample, this clone was seen once. The chain combines TRBV15 with TRBJ2-6, with 7 nucleotides matching TRBD1. This CDR3 is 13 amino acids long. Germline CDR1 and CDR2: LNHNV and YYDKDF (reference sequence). After removal of 8 bases from V and 12 bases from J, the junction contained 10 bases not matched to a gene. DNA of the CDR3: TGTGCCACCTCCGACAGGGCGTCTGGCGTCCTGACTTTC. Translation gives CATSDRASGVLTF.

The rearrangement joins TRBV6-5 to TRBJ2-7; no definite D call. The germline V and J ends were trimmed by 8 bases and 4 bases, with 15 bases remaining between them. This CDR3 is 13 amino acids long. Germline values: CDR1 MNHEY, CDR2 SVGAGI. The CDR3 sequence is CASSASSLYEQYV. The CDR3 DNA reads as TGTGCCAGCTCCGCCAGTTCGTTATACGAGCAGTACGTC.

CDR3 protein: CASSIISGQAKNIQYF. DNA of the CDR3: TGTGCCAGTAGTATCATTTCTGGACAGGCCAAAAACATTCAGTACTTC. The chain employs TRBV19 and TRBJ2-4; tentative D call: TRBD1 (6 bases). This CDR3 spans 16 amino acids. From germline, CDR1 is LNHDA and CDR2 SQIVND (reference sequence). Trimming stripped 3 bases from V and 1 base from J, with 13 bases between.